These 23 T cell receptor beta chains share one sample of origin, sequenced in a study of T cells expressing NK-cell markers. With the 5' RACE reads reprocessed, TCRdb shows one record per CDR3 protein and no DNA. In total, the table holds about 460,000 distinct CDR3 sequences. The source material was blood T cells: a sorted CD56 or NKG2C T cell subset, CD4+ or CD8+ T cells, or bulk PBMC T cells (not recorded which). These receptors all come from a woman aged 45-65 years in good health.

The chain carries TRBV10-3 and TRBJ2-5. Per the germline V gene, CDR1 is ENHRY and CDR2 is SYGVKD. CDR3 length: 15 amino acids. Here the CDR3 reads CAISDMVGIQETQYF.

The chain has TRBV4-2 and TRBJ2-5. The CDR3 covers 13 residues. Looked up from germline, CDR1 is LGHNA and CDR2 is YNFKEQ. CDR3 residues: CASSQELRETQYF.

This chain uses TRBV6-2 or TRBV6-3 with TRBJ2-1; without DNA, the TCRdb call of TRBD2 cannot be checked. The germline V gene has CDR1 MNHEY and CDR2 SVGEGT. CDR3 length equals 15 residues. This CDR3 is CSSSWGDLLYNEQFF.

This chain uses TRBV7-9 with TRBJ1-6; TCRdb's assignment of TRBD1 cannot be checked, as there is no DNA. The germline gives CDR1 SEHNR, CDR2 FQNEAQ (reference sequence). CDR3 length: 15 residues. This CDR3 reads CASSLTGQYNSPLHF.

This chain joins TRBV5-1 and TRBJ2-3; TCRdb picks TRBD2, but there is no DNA to check that call. The CDR3 length is 16 residues. Germline V CDR1 and CDR2: SGHRS, YFSETQ. The CDR3 is CASSWTSGTSTDTQYF. Using reference TRBV5-1 and TRBJ2-3 for the parts outside the CDR3, the full variable domain is KAGVTQTPRYLIKTRGQQVTLSCSPISGHRSVSWYQQTPGQGLQFLFEYFSETQRNKGNFPGRFSGRQFSNSRSEMNVSTLELGDSALYLCASSWTSGTSTDTQYFGPGTRLTVL.

CDR3 region: CASSPGTGASPLHF. The chain uses TRBV6-6 and TRBJ1-6; the D gene TCRdb calls, TRBD1, cannot be checked with no DNA. In germline, CDR1 is MNHNY, CDR2 SVGAGI (reference sequence). The CDR3 runs to 14 residues.

The chain is built from TRBV10-3 and TRBJ2-7; TCRdb names TRBD2, which stays unverified in the absence of DNA. The CDR3 is 14 residues long. From germline, CDR1 is ENHRY and CDR2 SYGVKD. The chain's CDR3 is CAISAGLAGDEQYF.

The chain links TRBV12-3 or TRBV12-4 to TRBJ1-4. CDR3 length: 13 residues. The CDR3 is CASSLGGAEKLFF.

The rearrangement links TRBV20-1 to TRBJ2-7; TCRdb selects TRBD2, and the lack of DNA leaves this call unchecked. CDR1 and CDR2 from the germline V gene are DFQATT and SNEGSKA (reference sequence). This CDR3 region has 15 residues. This CDR3 reads CSAHPTSGSSYEQYF.

The CDR3: CASSRQGNTDTQYF. The rearrangement joins TRBV18 to TRBJ2-3; TCRdb's D call, TRBD1, is unchecked because there is no DNA. This CDR3 is built from 14 residues. In germline, CDR1 is KGHSH, CDR2 LQKENI.

CDR3 amino acids: CASSEADSLNRAFF. The J gene is TRBJ1-1, the V gene TRBV2; TCRdb outputs TRBD1, but without DNA this stays unchecked. The germline gives CDR1 SNHLY, CDR2 FYNNEI. This CDR3 spans 14 amino acids. The variable domain in full, completed from reference TRBV2 and TRBJ1-1, reads EPEVTQTPSHQVTQMGQEVILRCVPISNHLYFYWYRQILGQKVEFLVSFYNNEISEKSEIFDDQFSVERPDGSNFTLKIRSTKLEDSAMYFCASSEADSLNRAFFGQGTRLTVV.

The chain recombines TRBV7-2 with TRBJ2-2; TCRdb calls TRBD1, which cannot be checked without DNA. Germline CDR1 is SGHTA and CDR2 is FQGNSA. The CDR3 extends over 14 amino acids. This chain's CDR3 is CASNQGALTGELFF. Full variable domain (remainder filled in from reference TRBV7-2 and TRBJ2-2): GAGVSQSPSNKVTEKGKDVELRCDPISGHTALYWYRQSLGQGLEFLIYFQGNSAPDKSGLPSDRFSAERTGGSVSTLTIQRTQQEDSAVYLCASNQGALTGELFFGEGSRLTVL.

The chain has TRBV7-2 and TRBJ2-3; TCRdb reports TRBD1, a call that lacks DNA to check it against. Germline V gives CDR1 SGHTA, CDR2 FQGNSA. The length of the CDR3 is 15 residues. The CDR3 loop is CASSFVETGRDTQYF.

This chain connects TRBV24-1 to TRBJ2-1; TCRdb returns TRBD2, unconfirmable since there is no DNA. CDR1 is KGHDR, CDR2 SFDVKD, per germline. The CDR3 runs to 14 residues. The CDR3 spells CATSLAGGPHEQFF.

The chain employs TRBV30 and TRBJ1-1. CDR3 length: 13 amino acids. Per the germline V gene, CDR1 is GTSNPN and CDR2 is SVGIG (reference sequence). CDR3 protein: CAWSGVVGSEAFF.

This chain connects TRBV7-3 to TRBJ2-2. CDR3 size: 15 residues. Per germline, CDR1 SGHTA and CDR2 FQGTGA. CDR3 region: CASSSFGINTGELFF.

The chain uses TRBV10-3 and TRBJ1-4; TCRdb lists TRBD1, though no DNA is available to test this call. CDR1 is ENHRY, CDR2 SYGVKD, per germline. The CDR3 has 15 amino acids. This chain's CDR3 is CAISGGDATNEKLFF.

The rearrangement uses TRBV28 and TRBJ2-1; checking the TCRdb D call of TRBD1 is not possible without DNA. This CDR3 region has 16 residues. The germline gives CDR1 MDHEN, CDR2 SYDVKM. The chain's CDR3 is CASRHTPDRVYNEQFF.

The chain is built from TRBV6-5 and TRBJ1-2; TCRdb reports TRBD1, a call that lacks DNA to check it against. The CDR3 runs to 14 residues. Germline CDR1 reads MNHEY; CDR2 reads SVGAGI. The CDR3 sequence: CASSSGTGMYGYTF.

The chain recombines TRBV7-3 with TRBJ2-3; TCRdb's D gene call, TRBD2, goes unchecked for lack of DNA. CDR1 is SGHTA, CDR2 FQGTGA, per germline. This CDR3 has 16 amino acids. CDR3 residues: CASSHQAGGSTDTQYF.

The chain is built from TRBV7-2 and TRBJ1-4; without DNA, the TCRdb call of TRBD1 cannot be checked. CDR1 and CDR2 (germline): SGHTA, FQGNSA. CDR3 length equals 15 residues. This chain's CDR3 is CASSGRTVLYEKLFF. Drawing the rest from reference TRBV7-2 and TRBJ1-4, the complete variable domain is GAGVSQSPSNKVTEKGKDVELRCDPISGHTALYWYRQSLGQGLEFLIYFQGNSAPDKSGLPSDRFSAERTGGSVSTLTIQRTQQEDSAVYLCASSGRTVLYEKLFFGSGTQLSVL.

The genes are TRBV29-1 and TRBJ2-1; TCRdb indicates TRBD1, and absent DNA this call remains unverified. The germline gives CDR1 SQVTM, CDR2 ANQGSEA. The CDR3 has 14 residues. CDR3 in amino acids: CSVYGQGVGNEQFF.

The chain links TRBV5-1 to TRBJ2-5; TCRdb names TRBD2, which stays unverified in the absence of DNA. The CDR3 runs 17 residues. Germline V gives CDR1 SGHRS, CDR2 YFSETQ. The chain's CDR3 is CASSFRTSGKRAETQYF. Full variable domain (rest looked up from reference TRBV5-1 and TRBJ2-5): KAGVTQTPRYLIKTRGQQVTLSCSPISGHRSVSWYQQTPGQGLQFLFEYFSETQRNKGNFPGRFSGRQFSNSRSEMNVSTLELGDSALYLCASSFRTSGKRAETQYFGPGTRLLVL.